These T cell receptor beta chains were read from a single sample in a study of Ad26.COV2.S vaccination and SARS-CoV-2 variants. The assay was immunoSEQ multiplex PCR, and TCRdb's table has in-frame clones only and misses some. Among some 330,000 clones listed, almost 90% were seen once. Material: peripheral blood, obtained in a trial of Ad26.COV2.S vaccine versus placebo. These receptors all stem from a person between 18 and 59 years old who received the Ad26.COV2.S COVID-19 vaccine or a placebo. Both conserved end residues are trimmed from each CDR3. Fields, in order: V gene, CDR3 protein.

TRBV4-3	ASSQADTQY
TRBV4-3	ASSHTVANTDTQY
TRBV6-4	ASSDDGAGSYNEQF
TRBV25-1	ASRMETPPLNTEAF
TRBV19	ASNPGWDTQY
TRBV29-1	SVEDLQGQVTNYGYT
TRBV11-3	ASSSHGTRADEKLF
TRBV11-3	ASSPWAGQGVFHEKLF
TRBV29-1	SVGGGQGGYNEQF
TRBV4-3	ASSQEIGQLTEAF
TRBV18	ASSPSMGDSSGNTIY
TRBV2	ASSPLVSRAEAF
TRBV12-5	ASGEGVANTDTQY
TRBV6-2/TRBV6-3	ASSYSKQLNIQY
TRBV25-1	ASSESQGYNSPLH
TRBV27	ASSSLESGRRAGELF
TRBV3-1/TRBV3-2	ASLGPLQETQY
TRBV10-3	AISESGQPATNEKLF
TRBV6-5	ASSFSPGLARDTQY
TRBV4-1	ASSQNPYGNTEAF
TRBV6-6	ASKPQPYQPQH
TRBV13	ASSFSTEAF